Listed here is a single T cell receptor (beta chain). This specimen comes from a study of T cells in Graves' hyperthyroidism and ophthalmopathy. V was pared by 8 bases and J by 0 bases, with 7 bases between. This CDR3 has 13 residues. What was amplified from RNA transcripts were TCR beta CDR3 regions. When the TCR CDR3 underwent first-round RT-PCR, the HTBI primer set was used. From the multiplex PCR reads, TCRdb called clonotypes with MiXCR, one entry per CDR3 protein. The repertoire holds around 380,000 distinct CDR3 sequences, approximately 15% seen once, with about 20% in the top ten. The clonotype was recovered from a man aged 25 to 45 with Graves' hyperthyroidism that later progressed to Graves' ophthalmopathy. V is TRBV12-3 or TRBV12-4 and J is TRBJ2-2; D gene ambiguous. Sample: blood. The CDR3 region is CASSWANTGELFF. CDR3 coding DNA: TGTGCCAGCTCCTGGGCGAACACCGGGGAGCTGTTTTTT.